This T cell receptor beta chain was observed in a study of T cells in localized non-small cell lung cancer. Data came from immunoSEQ multiplex PCR; TCRdb stores just in-frame clones and leaves some out. The table shows under 20,000 clones, with about nine tenths occurring only once. Germline V gene lookup returns CDR1 PRHDT and CDR2 FYEKMQ (reference sequence). The CDR3 is 12 amino acids. Trimming stripped 2 bases from V and 6 bases from J, with 7 bases between. Here the sequenced sample was peripheral blood, taken before any cancer treatment. The gene calls are TRBV13 and TRBJ1-1, with D unclear. This receptor was taken from a man between 40 and 70 years old with stage I lung adenocarcinoma. The CDR3 sequence is CASSLKRSEAFF. In nucleotides, the CDR3 is TGTGCCAGCAGCTTAAAACGGTCTGAAGCTTTCTTT.